The T cell receptor beta chain under discussion was sequenced for a study of T cell repertoires in cytomegalovirus infection. TCRdb re-analysed the reads in MiXCR, keeping a single row per CDR3 protein. The sample holds about 740,000 distinct CDR3 sequences; less than 40% are singletons and the top ten take about 2.8%. The V end was cut by 3 bases, the J end by 0 bases, with 12 bases between. The germline CDR1 and CDR2 sequences are SGHVS and FQNEAQ. This CDR3 region has 16 residues. The chain joins TRBV7-8 to TRBJ1-3; tentative D call: TRBD1 (5 bases). This clonotype was sampled from a human donor in good health (CMV status not recorded). Some clones in this sample may be carry-over from other donors' samples. The sequencing sample was made of PBMCs. CDR3 in amino acids: CASSLGGRYSGNTIYF. The CDR3 DNA reads as TGTGCCAGCAGCTTGGGGGGACGTTACTCTGGAAACACCATATATTTT.